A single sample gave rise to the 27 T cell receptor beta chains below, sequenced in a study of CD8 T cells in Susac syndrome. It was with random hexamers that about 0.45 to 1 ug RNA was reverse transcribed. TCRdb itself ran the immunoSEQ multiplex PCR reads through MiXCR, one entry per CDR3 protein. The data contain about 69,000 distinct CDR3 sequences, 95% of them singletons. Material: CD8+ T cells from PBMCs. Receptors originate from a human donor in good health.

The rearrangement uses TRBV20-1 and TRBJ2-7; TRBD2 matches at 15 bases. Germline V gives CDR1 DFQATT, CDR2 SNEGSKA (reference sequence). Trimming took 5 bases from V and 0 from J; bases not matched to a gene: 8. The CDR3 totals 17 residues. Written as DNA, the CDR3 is TGCAGTGCTCGGGGACTAGCGGGGGGCCCTGTCTCCTACGAGCAGTACTTC. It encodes CSARGLAGGPVSYEQYF.

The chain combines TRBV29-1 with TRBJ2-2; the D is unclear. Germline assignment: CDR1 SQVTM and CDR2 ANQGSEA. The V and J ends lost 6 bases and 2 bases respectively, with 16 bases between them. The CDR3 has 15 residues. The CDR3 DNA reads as TGCAGCGTCCTTGATGTCGGCCTCAACACCGGGGAGCTGTTTTTT. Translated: CSVLDVGLNTGELFF.

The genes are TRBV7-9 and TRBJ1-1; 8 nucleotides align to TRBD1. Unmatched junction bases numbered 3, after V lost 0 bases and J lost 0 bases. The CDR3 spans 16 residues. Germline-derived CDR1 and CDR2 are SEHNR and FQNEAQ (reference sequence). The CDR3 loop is CASSLAGQGVNTEAFF. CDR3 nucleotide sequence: TGTGCCAGCAGCTTAGCTGGACAGGGTGTGAACACTGAAGCTTTCTTT.

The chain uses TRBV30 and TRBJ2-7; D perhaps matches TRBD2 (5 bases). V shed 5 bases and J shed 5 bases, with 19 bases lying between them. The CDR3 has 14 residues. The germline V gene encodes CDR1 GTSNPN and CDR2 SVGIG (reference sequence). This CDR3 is CAWGPGIGINEQYF. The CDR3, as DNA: TGTGCCTGGGGTCCGGGAATAGGGATCAACGAGCAGTACTTC.

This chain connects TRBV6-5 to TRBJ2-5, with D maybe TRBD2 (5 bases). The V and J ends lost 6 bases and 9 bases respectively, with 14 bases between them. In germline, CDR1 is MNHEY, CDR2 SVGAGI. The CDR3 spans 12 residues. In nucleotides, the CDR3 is TGTGCCAGCAGCTACCGGGGTGGGTCCCAGTACTTC. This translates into CASSYRGGSQYF.

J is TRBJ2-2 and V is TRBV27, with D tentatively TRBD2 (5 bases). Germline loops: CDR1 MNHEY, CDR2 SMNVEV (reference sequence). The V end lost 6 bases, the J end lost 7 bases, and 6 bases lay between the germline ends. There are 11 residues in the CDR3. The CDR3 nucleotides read TGTGCCAGCAGGGGGAGCGGGGAGCTGTTTTTT. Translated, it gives CASRGSGELFF.

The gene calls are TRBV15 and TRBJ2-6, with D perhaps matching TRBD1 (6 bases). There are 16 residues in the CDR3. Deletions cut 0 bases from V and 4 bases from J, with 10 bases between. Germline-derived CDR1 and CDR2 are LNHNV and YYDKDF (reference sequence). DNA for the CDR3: TGTGCCACCAGCAGAGACGGACAGTGGGGGGCCAACGTCCTGACTTTC. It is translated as CATSRDGQWGANVLTF. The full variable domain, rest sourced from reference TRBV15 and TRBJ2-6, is DAMVIQNPRYQVTQFGKPVTLSCSQTLNHNVMYWYQQKSSQAPKLLFHYYDKDFNNEADTPDNFQSRRPNTSFCFLDIRSPGLGDTAMYLCATSRDGQWGANVLTFGAGSRLTVL.

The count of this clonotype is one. CDR3 protein: CASSHDREGSEAFF. Here the CDR3 DNA reads TGCGCCAGCAGCCATGACAGGGAGGGCTCTGAAGCTTTCTTT. V and J are TRBV4-1 and TRBJ1-1, with 7 bases that match TRBD1. CDR3 length: 14 residues. Germline loops: CDR1 MGHRA, CDR2 YSYEKL. Losses at the gene ends were 3 bases for V and 6 bases for J; bases not matched to a gene: 7.

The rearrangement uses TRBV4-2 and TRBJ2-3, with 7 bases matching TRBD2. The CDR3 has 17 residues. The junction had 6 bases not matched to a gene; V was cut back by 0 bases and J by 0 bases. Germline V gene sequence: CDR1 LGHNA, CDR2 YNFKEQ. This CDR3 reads CASSQDVIAGSTDTQYF. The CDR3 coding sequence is TGTGCCAGCAGCCAAGATGTAATAGCGGGTAGCACAGATACGCAGTATTTT.

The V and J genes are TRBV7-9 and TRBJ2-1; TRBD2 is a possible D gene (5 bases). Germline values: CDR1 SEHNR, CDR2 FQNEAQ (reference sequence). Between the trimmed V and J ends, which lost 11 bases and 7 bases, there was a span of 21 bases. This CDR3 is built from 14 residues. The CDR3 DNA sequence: TGTGCCGGGCGGGTCTCTGGGATGGGTAATGAGCAGTTCTTC. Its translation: CAGRVSGMGNEQFF.

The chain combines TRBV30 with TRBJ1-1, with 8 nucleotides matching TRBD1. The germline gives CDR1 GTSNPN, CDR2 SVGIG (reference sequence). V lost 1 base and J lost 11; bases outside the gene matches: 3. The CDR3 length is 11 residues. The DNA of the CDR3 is TGTGCCTGGAGTGGGGACAGGACGGCTTTCTTT. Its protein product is CAWSGDRTAFF. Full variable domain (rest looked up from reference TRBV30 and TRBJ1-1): SQTIHQWPATLVQPVGSPLSLECTVEGTSNPNLYWYRQAAGRGLQLLFYSVGIGQISSEVPQNLSASRPQDRQFILSSKKLLLSDSGFYLCAWSGDRTAFFGQGTRLTVV.

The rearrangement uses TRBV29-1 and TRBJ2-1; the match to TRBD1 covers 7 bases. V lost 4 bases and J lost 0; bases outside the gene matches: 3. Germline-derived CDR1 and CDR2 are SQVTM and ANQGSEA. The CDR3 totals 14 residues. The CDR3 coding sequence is TGCAGCGTTGTGGGACAGAGCTCCTACAATGAGCAGTTCTTC. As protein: CSVVGQSSYNEQFF.

CDR3 nucleotide sequence: TGTGCCAGCAGCCAAGATTATAACAGGGGCAATGAGCAGTTCTTC. This gives the protein CASSQDYNRGNEQFF. The rearrangement joins TRBV3-1 to TRBJ2-1; TRBD1 aligns across 7 bases. V dropped 0 bases and J dropped 6; count of bases not matched to a gene: 5. CDR3 length: 15 amino acids. Per germline, CDR1 LGHDT and CDR2 YNNKEL (reference sequence).

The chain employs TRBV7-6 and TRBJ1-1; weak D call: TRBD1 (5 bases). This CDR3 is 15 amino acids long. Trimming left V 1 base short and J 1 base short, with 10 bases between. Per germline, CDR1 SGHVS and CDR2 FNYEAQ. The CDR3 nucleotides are TGTGCCAGCAGCTTAGGATTAGGGGCGAACACTGAAGCTTTCTTT. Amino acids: CASSLGLGANTEAFF.

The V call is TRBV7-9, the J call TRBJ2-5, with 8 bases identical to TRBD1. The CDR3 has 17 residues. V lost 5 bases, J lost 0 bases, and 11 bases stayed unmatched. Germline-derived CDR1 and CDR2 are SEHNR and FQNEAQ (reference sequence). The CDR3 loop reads CASSQTVTGAYQETQYF. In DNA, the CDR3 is TGTGCCAGCAGCCAAACGGTGACAGGGGCGTACCAAGAGACCCAGTACTTC.

The CDR3 bases are TGTGCCACCCGGGAAAGGGGACAGGGGCCTCTCCGGGGAAACACCATATATTTT. Amino acids: CATRERGQGPLRGNTIYF. The chain joins TRBV15 to TRBJ1-3; 10 positions match TRBD1. CDR1 is LNHNV and CDR2 is YYDKDF in the germline V gene (reference sequence). The V segment lost 8 bases and the J segment 4 bases; nucleotides outside the gene matches: 17. The CDR3 covers 18 residues.

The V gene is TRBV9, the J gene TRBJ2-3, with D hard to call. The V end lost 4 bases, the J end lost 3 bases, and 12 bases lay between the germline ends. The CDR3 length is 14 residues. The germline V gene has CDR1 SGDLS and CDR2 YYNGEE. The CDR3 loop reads CASSHPVSTDTQYF. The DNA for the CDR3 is TGTGCCAGCAGCCACCCTGTTTCGACAGATACGCAGTATTTT.

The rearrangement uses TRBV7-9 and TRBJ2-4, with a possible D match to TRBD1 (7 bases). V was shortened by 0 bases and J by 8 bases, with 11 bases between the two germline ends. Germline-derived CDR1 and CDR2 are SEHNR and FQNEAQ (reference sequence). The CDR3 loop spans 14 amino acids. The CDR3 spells CASSLAVRGDIQYF. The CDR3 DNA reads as TGTGCCAGCAGCTTAGCGGTCAGGGGGGACATTCAGTACTTC.

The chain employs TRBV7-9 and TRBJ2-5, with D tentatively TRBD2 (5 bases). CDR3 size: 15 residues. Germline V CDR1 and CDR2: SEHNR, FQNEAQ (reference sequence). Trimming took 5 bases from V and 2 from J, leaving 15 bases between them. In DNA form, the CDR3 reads TGTGCCAGCAGCCTCCCAGGAGGTTTACAAGAGACCCAGTACTTC. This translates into CASSLPGGLQETQYF.

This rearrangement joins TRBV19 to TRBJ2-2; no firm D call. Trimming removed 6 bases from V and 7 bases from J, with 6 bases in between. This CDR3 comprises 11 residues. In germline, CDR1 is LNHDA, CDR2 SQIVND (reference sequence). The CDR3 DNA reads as TGTGCCAGTAGCGCGAACGGGGAGCTGTTTTTT. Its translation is CASSANGELFF.

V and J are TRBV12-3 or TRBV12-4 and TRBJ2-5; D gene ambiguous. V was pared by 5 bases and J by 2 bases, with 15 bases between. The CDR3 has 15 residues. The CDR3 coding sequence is TGTGCCAGCAGTACTCTCGGGTTGGGGCAAGAGACCCAGTACTTC. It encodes CASSTLGLGQETQYF.

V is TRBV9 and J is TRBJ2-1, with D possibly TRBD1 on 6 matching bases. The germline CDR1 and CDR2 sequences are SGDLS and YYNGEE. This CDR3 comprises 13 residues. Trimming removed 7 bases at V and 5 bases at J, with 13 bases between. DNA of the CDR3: TGTGCCAGCGGGACAAGCGGAAACAATGAGCAGTTCTTC. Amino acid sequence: CASGTSGNNEQFF.

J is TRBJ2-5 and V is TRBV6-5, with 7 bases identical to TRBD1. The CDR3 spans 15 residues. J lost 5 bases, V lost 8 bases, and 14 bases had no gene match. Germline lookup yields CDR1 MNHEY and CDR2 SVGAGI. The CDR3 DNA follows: TGTGCCAGCGGGGATCTGACAGGGTTTGAGGAGACCCAGTACTTC. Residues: CASGDLTGFEETQYF.

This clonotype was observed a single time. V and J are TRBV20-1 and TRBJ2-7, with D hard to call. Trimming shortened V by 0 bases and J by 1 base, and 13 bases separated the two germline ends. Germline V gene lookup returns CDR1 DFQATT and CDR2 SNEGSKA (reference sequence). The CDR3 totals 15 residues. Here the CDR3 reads CSARDRSFLSYEQYF. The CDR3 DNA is TGCAGTGCTAGAGATAGGAGCTTTCTTTCCTACGAGCAGTACTTC.

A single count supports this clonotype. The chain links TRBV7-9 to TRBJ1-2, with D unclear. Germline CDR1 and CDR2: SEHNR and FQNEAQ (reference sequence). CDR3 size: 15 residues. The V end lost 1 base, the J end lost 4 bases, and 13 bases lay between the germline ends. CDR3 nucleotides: TGTGCCAGCAGCTTAGAGTTCGGCGAGACCTATGGCTACACCTTC. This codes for CASSLEFGETYGYTF.

This CDR3 is CASSYGGPSYEQYV. The CDR3 nucleotides are TGTGCCAGCAGTTACGGGGGCCCTTCCTACGAGCAGTACGTC. This sequence joins TRBV6-6 and TRBJ2-7; possibly TRBD1 for D (6 bases). Per germline, CDR1 MNHNY and CDR2 SVGAGI (reference sequence). The CDR3 totals 14 residues. V was trimmed by 2 bases and J by 1 base, leaving 9 bases between them.

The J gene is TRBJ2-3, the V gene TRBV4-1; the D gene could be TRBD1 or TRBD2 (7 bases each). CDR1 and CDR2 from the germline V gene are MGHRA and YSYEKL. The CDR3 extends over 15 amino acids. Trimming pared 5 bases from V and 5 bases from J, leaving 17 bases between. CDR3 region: CASSFRQGGRDTQYF. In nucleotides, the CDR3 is TGCGCCAGCAGCTTTCGACAGGGCGGGAGAGATACGCAGTATTTT.